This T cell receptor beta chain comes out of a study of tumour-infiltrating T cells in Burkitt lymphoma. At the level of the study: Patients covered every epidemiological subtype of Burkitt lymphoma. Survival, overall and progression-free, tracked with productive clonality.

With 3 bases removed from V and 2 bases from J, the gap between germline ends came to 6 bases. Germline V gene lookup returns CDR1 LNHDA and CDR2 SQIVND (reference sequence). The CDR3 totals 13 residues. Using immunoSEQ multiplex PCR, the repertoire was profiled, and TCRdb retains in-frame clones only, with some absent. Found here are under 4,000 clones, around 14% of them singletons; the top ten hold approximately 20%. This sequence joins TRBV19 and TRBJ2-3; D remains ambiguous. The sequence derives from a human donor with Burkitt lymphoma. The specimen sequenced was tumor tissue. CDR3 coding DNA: TGTGCCAGTAGTATGCAGATCACAGATACGCAGTATTTT. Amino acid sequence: CASSMQITDTQYF. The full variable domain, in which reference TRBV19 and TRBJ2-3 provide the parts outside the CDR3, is DGGITQSPKYLFRKEGQNVTLSCEQNLNHDAMYWYRQDPGQGLRLIYYSQIVNDFQKGDIAEGYSVSREKKESFPLTVTSAQKNPTAFYLCASSMQITDTQYFGPGTRLTVL.